This T cell receptor (beta chain) was obtained from a study of vaccination and CD4 T cells after COVID-19. Notes on the study in general: The rise in median SARS-CoV-2-reactive clonotypes, from around 20 to 38, was not significant.

Noted treatment: roughly ten-day PBMC culture with coronavirus spike peptide pools or control peptides (ViraFEST assay). The collection of CD4+ T cells from the unexposed donor took place before the COVID-19 pandemic (2011-2018). ViraFEST used peptide pools to expand antigen-specific T cells before TCR sequencing. Note on this clonotype: What it binds is unknown.

With V trimmed by 7 bases and J by 4 bases, 4 bases remained unmatched. The CDR3 consists of 14 residues. CDR1 and CDR2 from the germline V gene are MNHEY and SVGEGT. Cultured CD4+ T cell DNA was sequenced using the Oncomine TCR Beta short-read assay. TCRdb reanalysed the PCR reads using MiXCR and keeps one entry per CDR3 protein. The table has more than 6,000 distinct CDR3 sequences, under 60% seen once. This sequence was found in a human donor in good health. V usage is TRBV6-2 or TRBV6-3 and J usage is TRBJ2-2, with TRBD2 matching over 9 bases. Sequencing was done on a sample of CD4+ T cells from blood, cultured in vitro. CDR3 coding DNA: TGTGCCAGCAAGGGACTAGCAAGCACCGGGGAGCTGTTTTTT. This translates into CASKGLASTGELFF.